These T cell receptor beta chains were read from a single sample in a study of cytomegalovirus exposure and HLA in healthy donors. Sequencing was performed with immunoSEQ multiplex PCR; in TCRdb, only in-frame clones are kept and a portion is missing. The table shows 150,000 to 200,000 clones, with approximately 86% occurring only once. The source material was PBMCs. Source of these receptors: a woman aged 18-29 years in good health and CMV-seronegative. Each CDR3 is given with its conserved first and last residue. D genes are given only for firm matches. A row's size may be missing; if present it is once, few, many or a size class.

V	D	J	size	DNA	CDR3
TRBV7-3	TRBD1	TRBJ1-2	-	TGTGCCAGCAGCTTGACAGGGCCGCAGGATGGCTACACCTTC	CASSLTGPQDGYTF
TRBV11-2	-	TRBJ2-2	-	TGTGCCAGCAGCCTCGACACCGGGGAGCTGTTTTTT	CASSLDTGELFF
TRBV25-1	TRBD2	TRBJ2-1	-	TGTGCCAGCAGTGAATACGGCTCGGGACTAGAGGACAATGAGCAGTTCTTC	CASSEYGSGLEDNEQFF
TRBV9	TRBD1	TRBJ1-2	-	TGTGCCAGCAGTTTGCAGGGGGCGGACTATGGCTACACCTTC	CASSLQGADYGYTF
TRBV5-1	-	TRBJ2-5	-	TGCGCCACTCAGGACTCCCAAGAGACCCAGTACTTC	CATQDSQETQYF
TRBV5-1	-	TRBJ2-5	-	TGCGCCAGCTCGGTTGGGCAGGTTAACCAAGAGACCCAGTACTTC	CASSVGQVNQETQYF
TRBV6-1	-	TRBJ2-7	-	TGTGCCAGCAGTTGGAACAGGGGAGGCGAGCAGTACTTC	CASSWNRGGEQYF
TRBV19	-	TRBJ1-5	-	TGTGCCAGTAGTATGTGGCAGGAGGATAATCAGCCCCAGCATTTT	CASSMWQEDNQPQHF
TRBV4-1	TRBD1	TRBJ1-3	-	TGCGCCACCACCATACAGGACAGGGTCGGGGACACCATATATTTT	CATTIQDRVGDTIYF
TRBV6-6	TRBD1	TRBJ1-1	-	TGTGCCAGCAGTGCCGGGACAGGGACTGAAGCTTTCTTT	CASSAGTGTEAFF
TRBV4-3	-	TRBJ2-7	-	TGCGCCAGCAGCCAAGAAGGGGGAAGGGCACCCATCTCCTACGAGCAGTACTTC	CASSQEGGRAPISYEQYF
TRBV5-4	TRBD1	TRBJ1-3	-	TGTGCCAGCAGCTATGACAGGGCTGGAAACACCATATATTTT	CASSYDRAGNTIYF
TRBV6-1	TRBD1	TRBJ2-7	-	TGTGCCAGCAGTGATAGACAGGGGGGGTCCTACGAGCAGTACTTC	CASSDRQGGSYEQYF
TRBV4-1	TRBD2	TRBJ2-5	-	TGCGCCAGCAGCCTTGGGGGTAGCGGGGGAAAAGAGACCCAGTACTTC	CASSLGGSGGKETQYF
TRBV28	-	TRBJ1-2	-	TGTGCCAGCAGTGCCTTGGGCTGGAGCTACACCTTC	CASSALGWSYTF
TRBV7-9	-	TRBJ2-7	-	TGTGCCAGCAGCTTGACAGACCATTTCTACGAGCAGTACTTC	CASSLTDHFYEQYF
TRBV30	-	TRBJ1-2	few	TGTGCCTGGGGTGGTGGAGCTAACTATGGCTACACCTTC	CAWGGGANYGYTF
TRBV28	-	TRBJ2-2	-	TGTGCCAGCCGAGGACAGATAAACACCGGGGAGCTGTTTTTT	CASRGQINTGELFF
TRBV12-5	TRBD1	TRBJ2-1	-	TGTGCTAGTGGTCCAAGCCGACAGGGACCCTACAATGAGCAGTTCTTC	CASGPSRQGPYNEQFF
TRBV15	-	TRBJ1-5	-	TGTGCCACCAGCAGAGAGACTCGGTCCAATAGCAATCAGCCCCAGCATTTT	CATSRETRSNSNQPQHF
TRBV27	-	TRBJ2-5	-	TGTGCCAGCAGTTTACGGGGGTACCAAGAGACCCAGTACTTC	CASSLRGYQETQYF
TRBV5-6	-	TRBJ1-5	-	TGTGCCAGCAGCCTAAGGACAATGAGCAATCAGCCCCAGCATTTT	CASSLRTMSNQPQHF
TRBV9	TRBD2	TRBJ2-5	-	TGTGCCAGCACCCGAAAAACTAGCGGGACGAGAGAGACCCAGTACTTC	CASTRKTSGTRETQYF
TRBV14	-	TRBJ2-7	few	TGTGCCAGCAGCCAAGTACAGGGAGTCTCGTACGAGCAGTACTTC	CASSQVQGVSYEQYF
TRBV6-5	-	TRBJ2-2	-	TGTGCCAGCAGTTACGGGGGCGCCGGGGAGCTGTTTTTT	CASSYGGAGELFF
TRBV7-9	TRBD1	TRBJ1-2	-	TGTGCCAGCAGCCAACCGGGACAGATACTCTATGGCTACACCTTC	CASSQPGQILYGYTF
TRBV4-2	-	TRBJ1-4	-	TGTGCCAGCAGCCAAGTTGCAGGGTGGAATGAAAAACTGTTTTTT	CASSQVAGWNEKLFF
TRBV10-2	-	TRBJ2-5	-	TGCGCCAGCCAAGGGGGTCTATCGGAGACCCAGTACTTC	CASQGGLSETQYF
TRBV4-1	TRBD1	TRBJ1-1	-	TGCGCCAGCAGCCACGTAGGACAGGGCGGGCCTGAAGCTTTCTTT	CASSHVGQGGPEAFF
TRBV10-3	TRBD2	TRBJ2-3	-	TGTGCCACCCACGGGCTAGCGGGAGGATTAAAGAGCACAGATACGCAGTATTTT	CATHGLAGGLKSTDTQYF
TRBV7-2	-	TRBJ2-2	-	TGTGCCAGCCGCAGGACAGAGAACACCGGGGAGCTGTTTTTT	CASRRTENTGELFF
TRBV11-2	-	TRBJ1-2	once	TGTGCCAGCAGCTTTAGTGAGCCCTTAGCTGATAACTATGGCTACACCTTC	CASSFSEPLADNYGYTF
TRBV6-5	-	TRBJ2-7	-	TGTGCCAGCAGTGTAAGGAGGGGGCGGGAGCAGTACTTC	CASSVRRGREQYF
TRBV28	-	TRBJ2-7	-	TGTGCCAGCAGTTCGGAAACTCCTAGCTCCTACGAGCAGTACTTC	CASSSETPSSYEQYF
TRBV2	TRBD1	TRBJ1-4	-	TGTGCCAGCAGCCAGGGGGCTTCAGGCGAAAAACTGTTTTTT	CASSQGASGEKLFF
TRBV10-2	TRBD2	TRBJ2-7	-	TGCGCCAGCAGTGATCTAGGTCGGCTAGCGGCCTACGAGCAGTACTTC	CASSDLGRLAAYEQYF
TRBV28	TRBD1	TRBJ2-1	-	TGTGCCAGCACGACAGGGATCCAATACAATGAGCAGTTCTTC	CASTTGIQYNEQFF
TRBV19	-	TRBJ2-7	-	TGTGCCAGTAGTATTGGACAGATCTACGAGCAGTACTTC	CASSIGQIYEQYF
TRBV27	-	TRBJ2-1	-	TGTGCCAGCAGCCCACGTATTCAGATCTCCTACAATGAGCAGTTCTTC	CASSPRIQISYNEQFF
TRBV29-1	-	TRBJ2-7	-	TGCAGCGCCACCAGGGCCCACGAGCAGTACTTC	CSATRAHEQYF
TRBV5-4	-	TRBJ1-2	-	TGTGCCAGCAGCTTAGATCAGATGACACCAACTCGTAACTATGGCTACACCTTC	CASSLDQMTPTRNYGYTF
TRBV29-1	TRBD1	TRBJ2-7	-	TGCAGCGCGACAGGGACCGCAGGGTCCCGAGAGCAGTACTTC	CSATGTAGSREQYF
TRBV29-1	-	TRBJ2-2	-	TGCAGCGTTGAAGGTGGGGCAGGGGGGACCGGGGAGCTGTTTTTT	CSVEGGAGGTGELFF
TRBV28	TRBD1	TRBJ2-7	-	TGTGCCAGCAGTTTACTACCGGGACAGGGGTCCTACGAGCAGTACTTC	CASSLLPGQGSYEQYF
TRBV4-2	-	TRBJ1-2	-	TGTGCCAGCAGCCAAGATAAGAGGACTCCCTATGGCTACACCTTC	CASSQDKRTPYGYTF
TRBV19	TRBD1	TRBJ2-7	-	TGTGCCAGTAGTATAGTTGGGACAGGGGCGTACGAGCAGTACTTC	CASSIVGTGAYEQYF
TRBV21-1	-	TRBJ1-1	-	TGTGCCAGCATCCCGTTCCCAGCGGCTGAAGCTTTCTTT	CASIPFPAAEAFF
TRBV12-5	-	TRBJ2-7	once	TGTGCTAGTGGTTTGGCGTCGGGGGAGCAGTACTTC	CASGLASGEQYF
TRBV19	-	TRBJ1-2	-	TGTGCCAGCCCTAACTCAGACGGGAACTATGGCTACACCTTC	CASPNSDGNYGYTF
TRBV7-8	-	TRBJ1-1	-	TGTGCCAGCAGCCTAGGGCAAGAAGCTTTCTTT	CASSLGQEAFF
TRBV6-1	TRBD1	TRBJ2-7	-	TGTGCCAGCAGTGATAGGACAGGGGCATACGAGCAGTACTTC	CASSDRTGAYEQYF
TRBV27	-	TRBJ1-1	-	TGTGCCAGCAGTTTATACATGAACACTGAAGCTTTCTTT	CASSLYMNTEAFF
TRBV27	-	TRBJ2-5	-	TGTGCCAGTGCGACAGCCCAGGGAGAGACCCAGTACTTC	CASATAQGETQYF
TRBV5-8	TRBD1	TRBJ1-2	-	TGTGCCAGCAGCCCTTCCGGGACAGGGACTTATGGCTACACCTTC	CASSPSGTGTYGYTF
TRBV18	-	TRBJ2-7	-	TGTGCCAGCTCACCAATGCGTGAAAGCTCCTACGAGCAGTACTTC	CASSPMRESSYEQYF